Listed below are T cell receptor beta chains from one sample, sequenced in a study of cytomegalovirus exposure and HLA in healthy donors. Profiled with immunoSEQ multiplex PCR; TCRdb holds only in-frame clones, not every one. The sample shows some 28,000 clones, and 0.71% sits with its ten largest clones. The material sequenced was PBMCs. The origin of the receptors is a man aged 25 to 40 in good health and CMV-seronegative. Both conserved end residues are part of each CDR3. A D gene is named only where the DNA matches it firmly.

>TRBV7-6|NA
CASSLTGHPDDGYTF
>TRBV19|NA
CASSIGQADYEQYF
>TRBV13|NA
CASSPSIQTQYF
>TRBV10-3|TRBD2
CAISDLLAGGSDTQYF
>TRBV5-1|NA
CASSLVANPYNEQFF
>TRBV27|NA
CASSSGYEQYF
>TRBV28|NA
CASTQGGNSNQPQHF
>TRBV25-1|NA
CASSIPGSGNTIYF
>TRBV6-1|NA
CASETAGPQHF
>TRBV19|TRBD1
CASSIATGGWMDQPQHF
>TRBV14|NA
CASSPWAGGGDEQYF
>TRBV29-1|TRBD1
CSVDPGGATEAFF
>TRBV2|NA
CASSEEGGTDTQYF
>TRBV9|NA
CASSLQARGEAFF
>TRBV28|NA
CASSEADRLRGEAFF
>TRBV2|TRBD2
CASEWGRGGVIEQFF
>TRBV6-5|NA
CASSYVVGALYGYTF
>TRBV6-5|TRBD1
CASSRQGPYEQYF
>TRBV4-2|TRBD2
CASSRTSGGAYEQYF
>TRBV19|TRBD2
CASSIALGRGGNNEQFF
>TRBV19|NA
CASSIEGRGRDNEQFF
>TRBV7-6|NA
CASSLGADPAGNQPQHF
>TRBV19|TRBD2
CASSPFGRPYEQYF
>TRBV29-1|TRBD1
CSTLGQGEDYGYTF
>TRBV28|TRBD1
CASGQASYEQYF
>TRBV4-3|NA
CASDRTASSYEQYF
>TRBV7-2|TRBD1
CASLRPGQLYNEQFF
>TRBV29-1|TRBD2
CSVVAGDFREQFF
>TRBV9|NA
CASSVAPGPYEQYF
>TRBV4-1|TRBD1
CASSQSNTGVPSYEQYF
>TRBV11-2|NA
CASSVREIITSEQYF
>TRBV18|TRBD1
CASFDRGRQETQYF
>TRBV7-9|NA
CASSRYQGDTEAFF
>TRBV7-9|NA
CASNPGGGMHEAFF
>TRBV5-6|TRBD1
CASSTTGGFYEQYF
>TRBV6-5|NA
CASSYSPRIGNTIYF
>TRBV4-2|TRBD2
CASSQASGPTDTQYF
>TRBV5-6|NA
CASSLAIQGDSYEQYF
>TRBV7-9|NA
CASSLAQVSGEKLFF
>TRBV28|TRBD1
CASSTLDRGLNYGYTF
>TRBV28|NA
CASRPQKGKGDKNTEAFF
>TRBV27|NA
CASSPGTGVRPQHF
>TRBV29-1|TRBD1
CSVAGGQGVDTGELFF
>TRBV5-1|TRBD2
CASSLAVTSGGTDTQYF
>TRBV7-2|NA
CASSLDGPSGYTF
>TRBV7-8|NA
CASSLRQSYEQYF
>TRBV5-1|TRBD2
CASSLVAGAEQYF
>TRBV6-5|TRBD1
CASSWGQPPGNEQFF
>TRBV6-1|TRBD2
CASSDVAGVREQYF
>TRBV5-6|TRBD1
CASSLVGQGAHEQYF
>TRBV27|NA
CASSPTGGRFYEQYF
>TRBV6-5|TRBD2
CASSYSLAGGNEQFF
>TRBV4-2|NA
CASAVSRGSQETQYF
>TRBV7-2|TRBD1
CASSLGGTGTIGYGYTF
>TRBV30|NA
CAWTLSGTLYYEQYF
>TRBV9|NA
CASSPSLQGRGQYF
>TRBV6-1|NA
CASSEQGQGYYGYTF
>TRBV5-6|TRBD2
CASSSLGLAHYEQYF
>TRBV19|NA
CASSIMGLDHVKQYF
>TRBV5-6|TRBD2
CASSLALAGEVTDTQYF